Shown below are 29 T cell receptor beta chains from a single sample sequenced in a study of cytomegalovirus exposure and HLA in healthy donors. 13 Jbeta primers and 60 Vbeta primers were used for the PCR. Some clones are missing from TCRdb's copy, which holds only in-frame ones; the method was immunoSEQ multiplex PCR. The table records roughly 150,000 clones, 70% to 80% of them present only once. Sequences were obtained from PBMCs. These receptors were taken from a woman aged 40 to 50 in good health and CMV-seropositive.

This clone has just one count. Other DNA sequences of this sample code for an identical CDR3. The gene calls are TRBV19 and TRBJ2-7, with TRBD2 matching 8 bases. Germline values: CDR1 LNHDA, CDR2 SQIVND (reference sequence). The length of the CDR3 is 14 residues. The V and J ends lost 6 bases and 7 bases, in that order; junction bases with no gene match: 11. The CDR3 DNA reads as TGTGCCAGTAGCCGATTAGCGGGAATGGGGGAGCAGTACTTC. Its protein product is CASSRLAGMGEQYF.

V is TRBV4-1 and J is TRBJ2-5, with a weak D call TRBD1 (5 bases). The DNA end favors TRBJ2-7, so the J call may be wrong. The CDR3 has 14 amino acids. Germline values: CDR1 MGHRA, CDR2 YSYEKL. CDR3 protein: CASSHPSGPYEQYF. CDR3 DNA: TGCGCCAGCAGCCACCCCTCAGGGCCCTACGAGCAGTACTTC.

As regards this clone: Mismatch with germline at one junction end may stem from a read error. This chain joins TRBV11-2 and TRBJ2-7; 8 bases are shared with TRBD1. The CDR3 totals 15 residues. CDR1 is SGHAT, CDR2 FQNNGV, per germline. CDR3 sequence reads: CASSLAGTGYYGQYF. The CDR3 bases are TGTGCCAGCAGCTTAGCCGGGACAGGTTATTACGGGCAGTACTTC.

This clone was seen a handful of times. The chain links TRBV7-2 to TRBJ2-5, with TRBD2 identical over 11 bases. The CDR3 has 14 residues. Per the germline V gene, CDR1 is SGHTA and CDR2 is FQGNSA. After removal of 7 bases from V and 6 bases from J, the junction contained 7 bases not matched to a gene. CDR3 coding DNA: TGTGCCAGCACCCTTAGCGGGAGGGAGAAGACCCAGTACTTC. Translating it yields CASTLSGREKTQYF.

The rearrangement links TRBV28 to TRBJ2-3; TRBD2 aligns across 11 bases. The CDR3 runs to 15 residues. J was trimmed by 6 bases and V by 4 bases; bases with no gene match: 6. Germline V CDR1 and CDR2: MDHEN, SYDVKM. DNA of the CDR3: TGTGCCAGCAGTTCATGGACTAGCGGGCGGGATACGCAGTATTTT. This gives the protein CASSSWTSGRDTQYF.

The gene calls are TRBV5-1 and TRBJ2-2; tentatively, D is TRBD2 (7 bases). Germline V gene lookup returns CDR1 SGHRS and CDR2 YFSETQ. Trimming pared 2 bases from V and 6 bases from J, leaving 11 bases between. This CDR3 spans 14 amino acids. The CDR3 DNA follows: TGCGCCAGCAGCTTACAGGGAGGGGCCGGGGAGCTGTTTTTT. Protein: CASSLQGGAGELFF.

The chain employs TRBV19 and TRBJ1-5, with D possibly matching TRBD1 (6 bases). Trimming took off 3 bases at V and 0 bases at J, with 9 bases between the two ends. CDR1 LNHDA and CDR2 SQIVND come from the germline V gene (reference sequence). The CDR3 contains 15 residues. CDR3 DNA sequence: TGTGCCAGTAGTATGCCACAGGGTAGCAATCAGCCCCAGCATTTT. This sequence encodes CASSMPQGSNQPQHF. The full variable domain, rest sourced from reference TRBV19 and TRBJ1-5, is DGGITQSPKYLFRKEGQNVTLSCEQNLNHDAMYWYRQDPGQGLRLIYYSQIVNDFQKGDIAEGYSVSREKKESFPLTVTSAQKNPTAFYLCASSMPQGSNQPQHFGDGTRLSIL.

In nucleotides, the CDR3 is TGTGCCAGCAGCCCCTCTAGCGGGTCCTACAATGAGCAGTTCTTC. Translation: CASSPSSGSYNEQFF. This chain connects TRBV14 to TRBJ2-1; TRBD2 agrees at 8 bases. The length of the CDR3 is 15 residues. CDR1 and CDR2 from the germline V gene are SGHDN and FVKESK. J gave up 1 base and V 4 bases, and 3 bases lay outside the gene matches.

The rearrangement joins TRBV27 to TRBJ2-4; no definite D call. V was trimmed by 4 bases and J by 0 bases, leaving 7 bases between them. CDR3 length: 14 amino acids. The germline V gene encodes CDR1 MNHEY and CDR2 SMNVEV (reference sequence). This CDR3 reads CASSSPIAKNIQYF. Written as DNA, the CDR3 is TGTGCCAGCAGTTCACCTATAGCCAAAAACATTCAGTACTTC.

This clone was seen a few times. This chain joins TRBV5-1 and TRBJ1-2; 7 positions match TRBD1. The CDR3 is 14 amino acids. CDR1 is SGHRS, CDR2 YFSETQ, per germline. V trimming: 4 bases; J trimming: 2 bases; junction bases outside the gene matches: 5. In nucleotides, the CDR3 is TGCGCCAGCAGCCCTCTGACAGGGAACTATGGCTACACCTTC. Its translation is CASSPLTGNYGYTF.

This clone has only a few counts. This CDR3 is CASSEPGTNEKLFF. CDR3 sequence (DNA): TGTGCCAGCAGTGAACCAGGTACAAATGAAAAACTGTTTTTT. The chain links TRBV25-1 to TRBJ1-4; no clear D gene. V lost 2 bases, J lost 5 bases, and 9 bases lay in between. This CDR3 has 14 amino acids. The V gene's germline CDR1 is MGHDK and CDR2 SYGVNS.

This clone was found a few times. The J gene is TRBJ1-1, the V gene TRBV7-2; D is ambiguous. Germline CDR1 is SGHTA and CDR2 is FQGNSA. The CDR3 runs 14 residues. V lost 3 bases, J lost 1 base, and 9 bases lay in between. CDR3 loop: CASSLAPGNTEAFF. CDR3 in DNA: TGTGCCAGCAGCTTGGCCCCGGGGAACACTGAAGCTTTCTTT.

The rearrangement uses TRBV7-2 and TRBJ1-1; maybe TRBD1 (6 bases). V gave up 1 base and J gave up 9 bases, with 12 bases separating them. The CDR3 consists of 13 residues. Germline lookup yields CDR1 SGHTA and CDR2 FQGNSA. CDR3 sequence: CASSLVVDSQAFF. In nucleotides, the CDR3 is TGTGCCAGCAGCTTAGTAGTGGACAGTCAAGCTTTCTTT. Looking up the rest from reference TRBV7-2 and TRBJ1-1 gives the full variable domain: GAGVSQSPSNKVTEKGKDVELRCDPISGHTALYWYRQSLGQGLEFLIYFQGNSAPDKSGLPSDRFSAERTGGSVSTLTIQRTQQEDSAVYLCASSLVVDSQAFFGQGTRLTVV.

The chain is built from TRBV19 and TRBJ1-2; TRBD1 agrees at 7 bases. Germline CDR1 is LNHDA and CDR2 is SQIVND (reference sequence). V lost 9 bases, J lost 5 bases, and 9 bases stayed unmatched. The CDR3 length is 13 residues. This CDR3 reads CASRDRVGYGYTF. The CDR3 DNA reads TGTGCCAGCAGAGACAGGGTGGGGTATGGCTACACCTTC.

The rearrangement links TRBV7-2 to TRBJ1-5; tentatively, D is TRBD1 (6 bases). CDR1 is SGHTA, CDR2 FQGNSA, per germline. Trimming removed 2 bases from V and 3 bases from J, with 14 bases in between. This CDR3 has 16 amino acids. The CDR3 is CASSLTGTTINQPQHF. DNA for the CDR3: TGTGCCAGCAGCTTAACCGGGACAACCATCAATCAGCCCCAGCATTTT.

CDR3 nucleotide sequence: TGTGCCAGCAGCCCGCGCCCGACAGGGAGGTTTGTCTATGGCTACACCTTC. Protein product: CASSPRPTGRFVYGYTF. The chain links TRBV5-6 to TRBJ1-2; 7 bases line up with TRBD1. CDR1 SGHDT and CDR2 YYEEEE come from the germline V gene. V lost 4 bases to trimming and J lost 4 bases; unmatched junction nucleotides: 16. The CDR3 contains 17 residues.

This chain connects TRBV14 to TRBJ2-7; perhaps TRBD2 as D (5 bases). Germline V gene data show CDR1 as SGHDN and CDR2 as FVKESK. The CDR3 loop spans 14 amino acids. Trimming took off 0 bases at V and 4 bases at J, with 10 bases between the two ends. The CDR3 sequence is CASSQDGVEYEQYF. The CDR3 DNA sequence: TGTGCCAGCAGCCAAGACGGGGTTGAGTACGAGCAGTACTTC. Using reference TRBV14 and TRBJ2-7 for the parts outside the CDR3, the full variable domain is EAGVTQFPSHSVIEKGQTVTLRCDPISGHDNLYWYRRVMGKEIKFLLHFVKESKQDESGMPNNRFLAERTGGTYSTLKVQPAELEDSGVYFCASSQDGVEYEQYFGPGTRLTVT.

This clone was recorded a few times. The chain employs TRBV28 and TRBJ2-1; TRBD2 matches at 13 bases. The CDR3 is made up of 14 amino acids. Unmatched junction bases numbered 6, after V lost 4 bases and J lost 12 bases. The germline V gene has CDR1 MDHEN and CDR2 SYDVKM. CDR3 protein: CASSSGLAGWVQFF. CDR3 DNA sequence: TGTGCCAGCAGTTCGGGACTAGCGGGATGGGTGCAGTTCTTC.

The rearrangement links TRBV19 to TRBJ2-3, with D maybe TRBD1 (6 bases). The CDR3 spans 13 residues. Germline CDR1 and CDR2: LNHDA and SQIVND (reference sequence). The V gene lost 3 bases and the J gene lost 4 bases, with 8 bases spanning the gap. As DNA, the CDR3 is TGTGCCAGTAGTATCCAGGGGTCAGATACGCAGTATTTT. This sequence encodes CASSIQGSDTQYF.

The CDR3 bases are TGTGCCAGCAGCCGGGGGGATAGGGACACCGGGGAGCTGTTTTTT. Translation: CASSRGDRDTGELFF. The V and J genes are TRBV5-4 and TRBJ2-2; TRBD2 matches 7 bases. CDR1 and CDR2 from the germline V gene are SGHNT and YYREEE (reference sequence). The CDR3 is 15 amino acids. With V trimmed by 4 bases and J by 3 bases, 6 bases remained unmatched.

This clone was seen a handful of times. The rearrangement joins TRBV10-2 to TRBJ2-7; D is ambiguous. CDR1 WSHSY and CDR2 SAAADI come from the germline V gene. The ends were cut back, 4 bases at V and 0 bases at J, with 10 bases in the middle. The CDR3 has 14 residues. This CDR3 reads CASSVTGYSYEQYF. DNA of the CDR3: TGCGCCAGCAGTGTTACCGGGTACTCCTACGAGCAGTACTTC.

The chain couples TRBV7-6 to TRBJ2-7; D is ambiguous. Germline V CDR1 and CDR2: SGHVS, FNYEAQ. CDR3 size: 15 residues. Trimming removed 5 bases at V and 6 bases at J, with 20 bases between. In nucleotides, the CDR3 is TGTGCCAGCAGCCCAAACCCAACTAACCTGGGCGAGCAGTACTTC. Translated, it gives CASSPNPTNLGEQYF.

V gene TRBV6-5 combines with J gene TRBJ2-7; 9 positions agree with TRBD2. This CDR3 has 15 amino acids. Germline assignment: CDR1 MNHEY and CDR2 SVGAGI. The junction had 5 bases not matched to a gene; V was cut back by 0 bases and J by 5 bases. The CDR3 DNA sequence: TGTGCCAGCAGTTACTCAGGCGGGAGGGTCCACGAGCAGTACTTC. This gives the protein CASSYSGGRVHEQYF.

The chain links TRBV2 to TRBJ1-5; 10 bases fit TRBD1. J lost 5 bases, V lost 6 bases, and 1 base had no gene match. This CDR3 is 13 amino acids long. Germline CDR1 is SNHLY and CDR2 is FYNNEI. The CDR3 DNA reads as TGTGCCAGCAGGGGGACAGGGGATCAGCCCCAGCATTTT. Its translation is CASRGTGDQPQHF. The whole variable domain, remainder taken from reference TRBV2 and TRBJ1-5, is EPEVTQTPSHQVTQMGQEVILRCVPISNHLYFYWYRQILGQKVEFLVSFYNNEISEKSEIFDDQFSVERPDGSNFTLKIRSTKLEDSAMYFCASRGTGDQPQHFGDGTRLSIL.

The rearrangement links TRBV7-2 to TRBJ2-1; tentative D call: TRBD2 (5 bases). The CDR3 totals 13 residues. Trimming removed 3 bases from V and 8 bases from J, with 11 bases in between. Germline V gene sequence: CDR1 SGHTA, CDR2 FQGNSA. This CDR3 is CASSLVFGDEQFF. As DNA, the CDR3 is TGTGCCAGCAGCTTGGTATTCGGGGATGAGCAGTTCTTC.

V usage is TRBV30 and J usage is TRBJ2-7, with TRBD1 as a possible D gene (5 bases). This CDR3 region has 13 residues. CDR1 GTSNPN and CDR2 SVGIG come from the germline V gene (reference sequence). Trimming removed 0 bases at V and 8 bases at J, with 14 bases between. CDR3 DNA sequence: TGTGCCTGGAGTGTACAGGTGACAGAAAAGCAGTACTTC. Translated: CAWSVQVTEKQYF.

The chain is built from TRBV27 and TRBJ1-1; TRBD1 might be the D (6 bases). This CDR3 has 14 residues. Germline V gene sequence: CDR1 MNHEY, CDR2 SMNVEV (reference sequence). Trimming pared 3 bases from V and 4 bases from J, leaving 12 bases between. Here the CDR3 DNA reads TGTGCCAGCAGTTTCTGGGCAGGGGCCACTGAAGCTTTCTTT. Translation: CASSFWAGATEAFF.

The V gene is TRBV6-1, the J gene TRBJ2-2, with 9 bases that match TRBD1. CDR3 length equals 14 residues. V was clipped by 4 bases and J by 7 bases; unmatched bases: 4. CDR1 is MNHNS and CDR2 is SASEGT in the germline V gene. Here the CDR3 reads CASSGGTGHGELFF. The CDR3 DNA follows: TGTGCCAGCAGTGGCGGGACAGGGCACGGGGAGCTGTTTTTT.

V is TRBV15 and J is TRBJ1-2; tentative D call: TRBD1 (6 bases). CDR3 length: 14 amino acids. V lost 1 base, J lost 8 bases, and 14 bases lay in between. Germline CDR1 and CDR2: LNHNV and YYDKDF (reference sequence). CDR3 DNA: TGTGCCACCAGCAGAGCACAGGGATGGTCCGGCTACACCTTC. It codes for CATSRAQGWSGYTF.